This is a list of T cell receptor beta chains from one sample in a study of response to subunit inactivated influenza vaccine. MiXCR was run by TCRdb on the RT-PCR reads, yielding one entry per CDR3 protein. The data hold roughly 650,000 distinct CDR3 sequences, with 12% to 15% observed a single time. Sequences were derived from PBMCs from blood, sampled 14 to 15 days before vaccination. The receptors here all came from a man in his fifties who received an inactivated influenza vaccine. Both conserved end residues are part of each CDR3. The order of the fields is J gene, clone size, D gene, V gene, CDR3 protein, CDR3 DNA. D genes are given only for firm matches. Where a row states a size, it is once, few, many or the class of an expanded clone; other rows omit it.

>TRBJ1-5|few|.|TRBV5-1
CAGRPGPENQPQHF
TGCGCCGGTAGACCGGGTCCCGAGAATCAGCCCCAGCATTTT
>TRBJ2-7|many|.|TRBV20-1
CSAITGGLEPFYEQYF
TGCAGTGCTATCACCGGGGGTCTGGAGCCCTTCTACGAGCAGTACTTC
>TRBJ2-1|many|TRBD1|TRBV12-3/TRBV12-4
CASSPRDRGAEQFF
TGTGCCAGCAGTCCCCGGGACAGGGGAGCTGAGCAGTTCTTC
>TRBJ2-1|few|TRBD2|TRBV11-1
CASRSGTSGGQDSNEQFF
TGTGCCAGCAGATCCGGGACTAGCGGGGGGCAGGACTCCAATGAGCAGTTCTTC
>TRBJ1-1|.|.|TRBV4-1
CASSQEPFMNTEAFF
TGCGCCAGCAGCCAAGAACCATTTATGAACACTGAAGCTTTCTTT
>TRBJ2-1|once|.|TRBV9
CASRAGPGSYNEQFF
TGTGCCAGCAGGGCCGGGCCAGGGTCCTACAATGAGCAGTTCTTC
>TRBJ1-3|few|.|TRBV12-3/TRBV12-4
CASSSTFGNTIYF
TGTGCCAGCAGTTCAACTTTTGGGAACACCATATATTTT
>TRBJ1-2|many|.|TRBV29-1
CSVTAEGWYGYTF
TGCAGCGTCACGGCGGAGGGATGGTATGGCTACACCTTC
>TRBJ2-3|.|TRBD1|TRBV20-1
CSAKSGQGADTQYF
TGCAGTGCTAAATCGGGACAGGGGGCCGATACGCAGTATTTT
>TRBJ1-6|few|.|TRBV7-2
CASSLGGGAQYNSPLHF
TGTGCCAGCAGCTTAGGGGGGGGTGCCCAGTATAATTCACCCCTCCACTTT
>TRBJ1-1|.|TRBD1|TRBV29-1
CSVGGQRGNTEAFF
TGCAGCGTTGGGGGACAGCGAGGGAACACTGAAGCTTTCTTT
>TRBJ2-2|.|.|TRBV20-1
CSASLAGFGTGELFF
TGCAGTGCTAGTCTCGCGGGATTTGGCACCGGGGAGCTGTTTTTT
>TRBJ1-1|.|.|TRBV7-2
CASSFDQGEAFF
TGTGCCAGCAGCTTTGACCAGGGTGAAGCTTTCTTT
>TRBJ2-2|.|.|TRBV4-3
CASSHGRANTGELFF
TGCGCCAGCAGCCACGGACGGGCGAACACCGGGGAGCTGTTTTTT
>TRBJ2-1|few|TRBD1|TRBV24-1
CATSDLLGTGGEQFF
TGTGCCACCAGTGACCTTCTCGGGACAGGAGGTGAGCAGTTCTTC
>TRBJ2-1|once|.|TRBV20-1
CSAIAPPRGINEQFF
TGCAGTGCTATCGCCCCACCCCGGGGGATCAATGAGCAGTTCTTC
>TRBJ2-1|.|TRBD1|TRBV7-3
CASSLIGTGMNEQFF
TGTGCCAGCAGCTTAATAGGGACAGGGATGAATGAGCAGTTCTTC
>TRBJ2-3|.|TRBD2|TRBV15
CATSVIEAGGDTQYF
TGTGCCACCAGCGTCATTGAGGCGGGAGGGGATACGCAGTATTTT
>TRBJ1-2|.|TRBD1|TRBV5-1
CASSLEPGGGYTF
TGCGCCAGCAGCTTGGAGCCAGGGGGTGGCTACACCTTC
>TRBJ2-6|.|TRBD2|TRBV6-5
CASSLGLAYPTVGANVLTF
TGTGCCAGCAGTTTGGGACTAGCCTATCCAACCGTGGGGGCCAACGTCCTGACTTTC
>TRBJ1-5|few|TRBD1|TRBV20-1
CSATDRGNQPQHF
TGCAGTGCCACCGACAGGGGCAATCAGCCCCAGCATTTT
>TRBJ2-1|few|.|TRBV24-1
CATRGVGANEQFF
TGTGCCACCAGGGGGGTGGGGGCCAATGAGCAGTTCTTC
>TRBJ2-2|.|TRBD1|TRBV12-3/TRBV12-4
CASGKNRDRGPWESGELFF
TGTGCCAGCGGCAAAAACAGGGACAGGGGCCCGTGGGAGTCCGGGGAGCTGTTTTTT
>TRBJ2-1|few|.|TRBV9
CASSATQGHLSYNEQFF
TGTGCCAGCAGCGCAACCCAGGGACATCTCTCCTACAATGAGCAGTTCTTC
>TRBJ2-5|.|TRBD1|TRBV12-3/TRBV12-4
CASKGDRGHETQYF
TGTGCCAGCAAAGGGGACAGGGGGCACGAGACCCAGTACTTC
>TRBJ2-5|few|.|TRBV5-6
CASSPQEGTQETQYF
TGTGCCAGCAGCCCTCAAGAGGGGACTCAAGAGACCCAGTACTTC
>TRBJ1-6|many|.|TRBV12-3/TRBV12-4
CASSLSGVYSPLHF
TGTGCCAGCAGTTTATCAGGGGTCTATTCACCCCTCCACTTT
>TRBJ2-3|.|.|TRBV7-2
CASLEPMGYTDTQYF
TGTGCCAGCCTTGAGCCGATGGGGTACACAGATACGCAGTATTTT
>TRBJ2-1|.|TRBD1|TRBV7-9
CASSFYDRDNEQFF
TGTGCCAGCAGCTTCTACGACAGGGACAATGAGCAGTTCTTC
>TRBJ2-1|few|.|TRBV6-5
CASSYEPTSTLPSEQFF
TGTGCCAGCAGTTACGAGCCAACTAGCACCCTACCCTCTGAGCAGTTCTTC
>TRBJ2-3|few|.|TRBV6-2/TRBV6-3
CASCRTSTDTQYF
TGTGCCAGTTGTAGGACCAGCACAGATACGCAGTATTTT
>TRBJ2-7|few|.|TRBV28
CASTPGNTNEQYF
TGTGCCAGCACCCCAGGGAATACTAACGAGCAGTACTTC
>TRBJ2-1|many|TRBD2|TRBV29-1
CSVGGGSYNEQFF
TGCAGCGTTGGGGGGGGCTCCTACAATGAGCAGTTCTTC
>TRBJ2-2|.|.|TRBV9
CASSVEGGNAGELFF
TGTGCCAGCAGCGTAGAAGGGGGAAATGCCGGGGAGCTGTTTTTT
>TRBJ2-6|few|.|TRBV20-1
CSARLAGTHSGANVLTF
TGCAGTGCTAGATTAGCCGGGACACACTCTGGGGCCAACGTCCTGACTTTC
>TRBJ1-6|few|.|TRBV4-1
CASSQDRGAYNSPLHF
TGCGCCAGCAGCCAAGATAGGGGGGCCTATAATTCACCCCTCCACTTT
>TRBJ1-1|.|.|TRBV6-5
CATRGEYEAFF
TGTGCCACTCGAGGGGAGTATGAAGCTTTCTTT
>TRBJ1-1|many|.|TRBV28
CASSLTGASTEAFF
TGTGCCAGCAGTTTAACTGGGGCTTCCACTGAAGCTTTCTTT
>TRBJ2-7|few|.|TRBV7-9
CASSFADPNEQYF
TGTGCCAGCAGCTTTGCCGATCCCAACGAGCAGTACTTC
>TRBJ1-2|.|TRBD1|TRBV3-1
CASSPTGVGYTF
TGTGCCAGCAGCCCGACAGGGGTGGGCTACACCTTC
>TRBJ2-2|few|.|TRBV4-3
CASSQAGTTNTGELFF
TGCGCCAGCAGCCAAGCCGGGACGACGAACACCGGGGAGCTGTTTTTT
>TRBJ1-2|.|.|TRBV5-5
CASSSKGNYGYTF
TGTGCCAGCAGCTCTAAGGGGAACTATGGCTACACCTTC
>TRBJ2-1|.|TRBD2|TRBV6-2/TRBV6-3
CASSPGLASYEQFF
TGTGCCAGCAGTCCGGGACTAGCCAGCTATGAGCAGTTCTTC
>TRBJ1-1|.|TRBD1|TRBV30
CAWNRPGGITEAFF
TGTGCCTGGAATCGTCCAGGGGGTATTACTGAAGCTTTCTTT
>TRBJ1-5|many|.|TRBV6-2/TRBV6-3
CASSYFPDHPPQHF
TGTGCCAGCAGTTACTTCCCCGATCATCCGCCCCAGCATTTT
>TRBJ1-2|many|.|TRBV7-2
CASSLGQPYGYTF
TGTGCCAGCAGCTTAGGACAGCCCTATGGCTACACCTTC
>TRBJ1-5|few|.|TRBV20-1
CSARVEGLGVGPQHF
TGCAGTGCTAGAGTGGAGGGACTGGGGGTAGGGCCCCAGCATTTT